The clone carrying this T cell receptor (beta chain) occurred a few times. What it binds is unknown. Genomic DNA templated the TCR beta VDJ and CDR3 profiling. TCRdb re-called the reads through MiXCR, storing one row per CDR3 protein. Of approximately 170,000 distinct CDR3 sequences listed, around half were seen once; the top ten hold about 2.9%. The data were obtained in a study of CD8+CD57+ T cells in acquired aplastic anemia. Study summary: Isolated CD4+ and CD8+ cells, once sorted, yielded DNA averaging about 3.2 ug. The study's findings and limits: Shared by patients and controls, around 27 CD8+ CDR3s were abundant in patients.

The sequenced patients had an expansion of CD8+CD57+ cells seen by flow cytometry. There was no therapy given to any patient before the blood sampling took place. This CDR3 comprises 13 residues. Germline V gene sequence: CDR1 GTSNPN, CDR2 SVGIG (reference sequence). V dropped 3 bases and J dropped 0 bases, with 6 bases sitting between them. The gene calls are TRBV30 and TRBJ1-5; D not resolved. The sample consisted of sorted CD4+, CD8+, or CD8+CD57+ T cells (not recorded which) from PBMCs. The TCR originated in a human donor with aplastic anemia. CDR3 nucleotides: TGTGCCTGGAGGGAAGGTAGCAATCAGCCCCAGCATTTT. Its protein is CAWREGSNQPQHF.